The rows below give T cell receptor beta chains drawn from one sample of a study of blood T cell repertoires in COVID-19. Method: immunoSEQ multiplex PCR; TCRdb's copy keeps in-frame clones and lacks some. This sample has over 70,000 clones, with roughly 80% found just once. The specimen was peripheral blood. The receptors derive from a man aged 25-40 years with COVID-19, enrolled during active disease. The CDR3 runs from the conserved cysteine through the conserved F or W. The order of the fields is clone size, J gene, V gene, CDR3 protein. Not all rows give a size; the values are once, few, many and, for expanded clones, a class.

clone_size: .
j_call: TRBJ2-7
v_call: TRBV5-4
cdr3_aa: CASSALAGGQYEQYF

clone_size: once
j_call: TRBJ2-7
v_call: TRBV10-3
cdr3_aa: CAIRGGGSDTYEQYF

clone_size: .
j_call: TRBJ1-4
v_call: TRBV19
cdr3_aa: CASSIWAGRGNEKLFF

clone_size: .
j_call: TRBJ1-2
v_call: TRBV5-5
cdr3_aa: CASSPGQRLVGYTF

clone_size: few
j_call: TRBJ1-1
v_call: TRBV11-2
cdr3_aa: CASSRTGGKTEAFF

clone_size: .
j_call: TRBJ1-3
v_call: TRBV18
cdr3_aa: CASSLSTGQTGNTIYF

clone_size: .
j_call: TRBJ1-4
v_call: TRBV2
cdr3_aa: CASSRDRGRNEKLFF

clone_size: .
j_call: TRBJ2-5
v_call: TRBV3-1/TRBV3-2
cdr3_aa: CASSQRLATDQETQYF

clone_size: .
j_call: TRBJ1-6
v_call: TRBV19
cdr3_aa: CASSILRVSPLHF

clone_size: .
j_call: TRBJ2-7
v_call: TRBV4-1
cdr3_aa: CASSQDGTGIPYEQYF

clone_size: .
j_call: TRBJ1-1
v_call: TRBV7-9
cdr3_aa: CASSPPGQGNTEAFF

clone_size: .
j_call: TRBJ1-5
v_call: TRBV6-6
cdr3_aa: CASRPDRAGNQPQHF

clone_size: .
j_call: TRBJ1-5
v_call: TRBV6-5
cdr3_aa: CASSYSGTGNQPQHF

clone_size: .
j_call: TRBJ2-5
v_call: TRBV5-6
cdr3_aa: CASSRPGGTSMAWQETQYF

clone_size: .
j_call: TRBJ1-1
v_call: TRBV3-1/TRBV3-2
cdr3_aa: CASSYSGGNTEAFF

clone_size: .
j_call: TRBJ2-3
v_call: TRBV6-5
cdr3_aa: CASSYSPPGRRDTQYF

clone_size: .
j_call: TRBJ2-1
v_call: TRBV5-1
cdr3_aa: CASSPGRRERGNEQFF

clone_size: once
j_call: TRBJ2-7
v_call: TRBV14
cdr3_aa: CASSPPQITGGAYYEQYF

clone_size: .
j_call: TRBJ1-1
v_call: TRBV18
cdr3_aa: CASSRGGKSEAFF

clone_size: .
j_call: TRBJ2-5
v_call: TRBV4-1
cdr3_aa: CASSQGSQETQYF

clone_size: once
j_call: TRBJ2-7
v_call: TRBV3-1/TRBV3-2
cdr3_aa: CASSQRPGSYEQYF

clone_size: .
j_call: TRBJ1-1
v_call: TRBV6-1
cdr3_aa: CASSEARNTEAFF

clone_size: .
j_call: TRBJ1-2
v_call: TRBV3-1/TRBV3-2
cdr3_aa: CASSPHDRDYGYTF

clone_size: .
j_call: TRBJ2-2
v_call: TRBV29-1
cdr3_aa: CSVSVNTGELFF

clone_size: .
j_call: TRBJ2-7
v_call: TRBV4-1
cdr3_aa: CASSQGGQGFYEQYF

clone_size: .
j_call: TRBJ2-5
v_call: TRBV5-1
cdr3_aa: CASSQTGRETQYF

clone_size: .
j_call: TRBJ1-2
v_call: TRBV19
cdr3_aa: CASSPGTGNYGYTF

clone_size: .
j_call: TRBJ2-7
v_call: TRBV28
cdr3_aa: CASSPTSGRNYEQYF

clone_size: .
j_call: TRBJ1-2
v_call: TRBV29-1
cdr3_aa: CSVLINIGGMYGYTF

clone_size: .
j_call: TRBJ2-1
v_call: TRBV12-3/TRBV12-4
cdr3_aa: CASSPQFYNEQFF

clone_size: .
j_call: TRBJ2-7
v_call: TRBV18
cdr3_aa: CASSPPSSSANYEQYF

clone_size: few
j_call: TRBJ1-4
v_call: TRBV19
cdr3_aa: CASTPSGGISDGEKLFF

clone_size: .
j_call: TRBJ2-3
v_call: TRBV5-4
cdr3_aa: CASSGSGSTDTQYF

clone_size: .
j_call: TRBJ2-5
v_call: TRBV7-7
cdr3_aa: CASSLARGAEETQYF

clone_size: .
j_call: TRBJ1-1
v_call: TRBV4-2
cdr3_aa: CASSQPVPQGTAFF

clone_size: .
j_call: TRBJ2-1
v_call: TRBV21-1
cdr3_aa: CAVRGARFF

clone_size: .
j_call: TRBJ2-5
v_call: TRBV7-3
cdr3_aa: CASSRGAGGSQETQYF

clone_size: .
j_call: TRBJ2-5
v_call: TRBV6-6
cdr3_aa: CASSLTLGTSAQETQYF

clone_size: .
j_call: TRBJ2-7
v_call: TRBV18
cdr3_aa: CASSSGTGAYEQYF